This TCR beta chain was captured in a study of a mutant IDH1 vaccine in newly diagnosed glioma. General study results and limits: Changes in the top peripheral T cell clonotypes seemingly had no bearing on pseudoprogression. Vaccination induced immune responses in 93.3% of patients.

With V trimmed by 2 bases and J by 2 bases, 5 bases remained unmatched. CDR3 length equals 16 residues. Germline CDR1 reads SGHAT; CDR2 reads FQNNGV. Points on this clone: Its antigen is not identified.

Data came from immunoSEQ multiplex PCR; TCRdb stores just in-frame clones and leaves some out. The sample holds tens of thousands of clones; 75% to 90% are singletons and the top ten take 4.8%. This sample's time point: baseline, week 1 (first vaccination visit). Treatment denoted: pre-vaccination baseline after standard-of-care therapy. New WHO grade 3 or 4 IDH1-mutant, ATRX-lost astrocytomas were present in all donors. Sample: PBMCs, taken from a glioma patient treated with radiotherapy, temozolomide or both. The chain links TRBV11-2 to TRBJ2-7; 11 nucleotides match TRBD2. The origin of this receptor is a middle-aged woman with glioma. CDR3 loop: CASSLLAGGFTYEQYF. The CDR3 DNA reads TGTGCCAGCAGCTTATTAGCGGGAGGGTTCACCTACGAGCAGTACTTC.